The clone carrying this T cell receptor beta chain was counted a few times. TCRdb itself ran the RT-PCR reads through MiXCR, one entry per CDR3 protein. The sample gives about a million distinct CDR3 sequences, about 20% of which show up once; around 6% is in the top ten. This specimen belongs to a study of patients and donors after allogeneic stem cell transplantation. The CDR3 contains 14 residues. V trimming: 5 bases; J trimming: 1 base; junction bases outside the gene matches: 4. Germline V gene sequence: CDR1 DFQATT, CDR2 SNEGSKA (reference sequence). Specimen: blood, either unsorted or a sorted T cell fraction (not recorded which). The sequence was obtained from a human donor who was either an allogeneic HSCT recipient or a stem cell or donor lymphocyte infusion donor (not recorded which). It is not recorded whose cells these are; they may come from a transplant donor. V and J are TRBV20-1 and TRBJ2-3, with 9 bases matching TRBD1. The CDR3 DNA reads as TGCAGTGCTCGGACAGGGGCTGGCACAGATACGCAGTATTTT. It specifies CSARTGAGTDTQYF.